This record concerns one T cell receptor (beta chain) sequence. This sample stems from a study of control samples from healthy donors and cancer patients. The CDR3 contains 15 residues. Losses at the gene ends were 6 bases for V and 3 bases for J; bases not matched to a gene: 4. Germline V gives CDR1 MNHEY, CDR2 SVGAGI. Produced via immunoSEQ multiplex PCR; TCRdb's table is partial and in-frame only. The table has more than 95,000 clones, 85% to 90% seen once; the top ten hold about 19%. This receptor was identified in a man between 60 and 70 years old with lung cancer. What was sequenced was PBMCs. The rearrangement uses TRBV6-5 and TRBJ2-2, with 10 bases aligning to TRBD1. CDR3 nucleotides: TGTGCCAGCAGGACAGGGGGCGCGGACACCGGGGAGCTGTTTTTT. Its protein product is CASRTGGADTGELFF.